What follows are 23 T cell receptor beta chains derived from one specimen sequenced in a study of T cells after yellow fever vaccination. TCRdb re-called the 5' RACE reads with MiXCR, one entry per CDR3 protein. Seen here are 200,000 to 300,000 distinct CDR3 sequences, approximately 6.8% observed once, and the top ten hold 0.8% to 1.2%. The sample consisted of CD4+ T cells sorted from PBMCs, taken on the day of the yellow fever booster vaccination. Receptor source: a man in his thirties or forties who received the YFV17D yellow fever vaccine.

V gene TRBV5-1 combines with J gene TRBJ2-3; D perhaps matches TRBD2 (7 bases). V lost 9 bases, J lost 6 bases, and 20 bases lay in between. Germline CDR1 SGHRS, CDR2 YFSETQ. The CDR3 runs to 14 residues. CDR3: CATGGDRGADTQYF. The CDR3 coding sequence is TGCGCCACCGGAGGGGACCGGGGGGCCGATACGCAGTATTTT.

The CDR3 nucleotides read TGCAGTGCTAAGATAGACACGAGACCCTACGAGCAGTACTTC. Translation: CSAKIDTRPYEQYF. J is TRBJ2-7 and V is TRBV20-1; no clear D. Trimming left V 4 bases short and J 2 bases short, with 15 bases between. This CDR3 comprises 14 residues. Germline CDR1 reads DFQATT; CDR2 reads SNEGSKA (reference sequence).

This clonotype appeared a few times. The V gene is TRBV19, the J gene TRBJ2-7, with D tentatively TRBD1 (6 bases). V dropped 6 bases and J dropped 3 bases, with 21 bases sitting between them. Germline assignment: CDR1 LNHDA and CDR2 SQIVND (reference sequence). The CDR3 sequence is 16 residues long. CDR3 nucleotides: TGTGCCAGTAGACTGCGAGGGACATCCAGCTACTACGAGCAGTACTTC. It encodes CASRLRGTSSYYEQYF.

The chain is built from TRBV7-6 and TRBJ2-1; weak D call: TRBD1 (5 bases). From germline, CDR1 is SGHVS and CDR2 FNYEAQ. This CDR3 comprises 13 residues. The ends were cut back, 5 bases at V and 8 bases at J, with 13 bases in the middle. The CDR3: CASSPGPEDEQFF. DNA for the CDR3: TGTGCCAGCAGCCCAGGGCCAGAGGATGAGCAGTTCTTC.

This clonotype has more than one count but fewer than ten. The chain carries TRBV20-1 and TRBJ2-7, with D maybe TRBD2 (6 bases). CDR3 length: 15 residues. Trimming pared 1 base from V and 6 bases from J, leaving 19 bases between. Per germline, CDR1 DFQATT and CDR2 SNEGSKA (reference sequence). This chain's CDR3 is CSARVGGGLSGEQYF. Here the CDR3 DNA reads TGCAGTGCTAGAGTTGGGGGAGGCCTCTCGGGCGAGCAGTACTTC.

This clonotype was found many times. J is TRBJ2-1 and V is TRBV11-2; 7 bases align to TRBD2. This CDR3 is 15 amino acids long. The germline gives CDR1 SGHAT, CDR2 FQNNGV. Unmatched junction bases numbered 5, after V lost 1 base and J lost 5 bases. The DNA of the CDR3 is TGTGCCAGCAGCTTAGGTCTAGCGGTTAACAATGAGCAGTTCTTC. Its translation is CASSLGLAVNNEQFF. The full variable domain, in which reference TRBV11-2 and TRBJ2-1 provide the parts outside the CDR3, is EAGVAQSPRYKIIEKRQSVAFWCNPISGHATLYWYQQILGQGPKLLIQFQNNGVVDDSQLPKDRFSAERLKGVDSTLKIQPAKLEDSAVYLCASSLGLAVNNEQFFGPGTRLTVL.

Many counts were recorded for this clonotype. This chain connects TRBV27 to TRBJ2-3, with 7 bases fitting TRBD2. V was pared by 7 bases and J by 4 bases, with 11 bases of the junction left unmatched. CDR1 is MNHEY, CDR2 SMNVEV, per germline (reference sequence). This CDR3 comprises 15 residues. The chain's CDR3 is CASTPRGVQSDTQYF. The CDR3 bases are TGTGCCAGCACTCCCCGGGGGGTACAGTCAGATACGCAGTATTTT.

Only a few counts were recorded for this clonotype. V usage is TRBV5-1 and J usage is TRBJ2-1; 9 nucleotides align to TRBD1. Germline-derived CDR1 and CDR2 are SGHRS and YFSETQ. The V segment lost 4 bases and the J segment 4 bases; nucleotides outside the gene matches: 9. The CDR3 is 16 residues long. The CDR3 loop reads CASSDTGTGPYNEQFF. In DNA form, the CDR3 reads TGCGCCAGCAGCGACACCGGGACAGGGCCTTACAATGAGCAGTTCTTC.

The CDR3 region has the DNA TGCGCCAGCAGCCAATCCCTGCCCCTGGTAGCGGAAGAGACCCAGTACTTC. It specifies CASSQSLPLVAEETQYF. The chain recombines TRBV4-1 with TRBJ2-5; a possible D gene is TRBD2 (6 bases). The CDR3 has 17 residues. V was pared by 2 bases and J by 3 bases, with 19 bases between. CDR1 and CDR2 from the germline V gene are MGHRA and YSYEKL.

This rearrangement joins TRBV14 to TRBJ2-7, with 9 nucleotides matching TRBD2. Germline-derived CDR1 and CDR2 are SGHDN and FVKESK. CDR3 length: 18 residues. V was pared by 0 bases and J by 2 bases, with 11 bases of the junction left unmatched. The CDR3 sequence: CASSQETMTSGSAYEQYF. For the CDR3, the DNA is TGTGCCAGCAGCCAAGAGACAATGACTAGCGGATCCGCCTACGAGCAGTACTTC.

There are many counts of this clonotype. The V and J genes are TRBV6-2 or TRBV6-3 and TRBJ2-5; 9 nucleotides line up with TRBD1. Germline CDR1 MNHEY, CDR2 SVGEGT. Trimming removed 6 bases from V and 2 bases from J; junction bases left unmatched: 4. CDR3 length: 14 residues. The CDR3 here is CASSRDRVQETQYF. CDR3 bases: TGTGCCAGCAGCCGGGACAGGGTTCAAGAGACCCAGTACTTC.

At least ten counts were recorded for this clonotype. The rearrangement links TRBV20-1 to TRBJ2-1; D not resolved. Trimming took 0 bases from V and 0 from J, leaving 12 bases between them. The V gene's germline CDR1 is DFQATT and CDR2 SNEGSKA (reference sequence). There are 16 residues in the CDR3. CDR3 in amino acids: CSARDAAPRSYNEQFF. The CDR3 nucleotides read TGCAGTGCTAGAGACGCCGCTCCCCGCTCCTACAATGAGCAGTTCTTC.

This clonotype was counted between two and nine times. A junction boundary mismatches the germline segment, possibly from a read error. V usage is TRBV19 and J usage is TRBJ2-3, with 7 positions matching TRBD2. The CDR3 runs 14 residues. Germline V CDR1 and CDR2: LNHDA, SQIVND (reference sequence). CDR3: CASSPPTSIDTQYF. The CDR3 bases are TGTGCCAGTAGTCCCCCGACTAGCATAGATACGCAGTATTTT. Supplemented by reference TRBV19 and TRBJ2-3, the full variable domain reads DGGITQSPKYLFRKEGQNVTLSCEQNLNHDAMYWYRQDPGQGLRLIYYSQIVNDFQKGDIAEGYSVSREKKESFPLTVTSAQKNPTAFYLCASSPPTSIDTQYFGPGTRLTVL.

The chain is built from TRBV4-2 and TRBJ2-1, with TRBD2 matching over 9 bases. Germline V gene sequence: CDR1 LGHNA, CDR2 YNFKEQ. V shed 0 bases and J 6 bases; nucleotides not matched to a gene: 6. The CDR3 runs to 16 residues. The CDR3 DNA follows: TGTGCCAGCAGCCAAGAGGCTAGCGGGAATTTCAATGAGCAGTTCTTC. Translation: CASSQEASGNFNEQFF.

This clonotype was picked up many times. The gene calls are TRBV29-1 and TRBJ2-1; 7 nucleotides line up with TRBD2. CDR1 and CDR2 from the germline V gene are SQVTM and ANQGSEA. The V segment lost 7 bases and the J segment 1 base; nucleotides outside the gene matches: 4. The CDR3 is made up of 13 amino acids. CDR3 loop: CSARTSSYNEQFF. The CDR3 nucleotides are TGCAGCGCAAGGACTAGTTCCTACAATGAGCAGTTCTTC.

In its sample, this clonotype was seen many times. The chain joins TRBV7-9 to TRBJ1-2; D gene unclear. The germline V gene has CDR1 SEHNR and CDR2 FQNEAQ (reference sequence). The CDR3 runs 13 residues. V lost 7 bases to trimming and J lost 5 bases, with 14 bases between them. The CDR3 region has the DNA TGTGCCAGCATTGGAACAAAACCTTATGGCTACACCTTC. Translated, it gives CASIGTKPYGYTF.

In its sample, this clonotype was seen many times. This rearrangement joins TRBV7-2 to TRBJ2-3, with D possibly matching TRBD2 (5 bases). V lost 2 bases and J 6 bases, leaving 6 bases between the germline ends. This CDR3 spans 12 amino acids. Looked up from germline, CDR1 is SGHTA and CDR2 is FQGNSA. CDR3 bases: TGTGCCAGCAGCTTACAGCGGGATACGCAGTATTTT. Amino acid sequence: CASSLQRDTQYF.

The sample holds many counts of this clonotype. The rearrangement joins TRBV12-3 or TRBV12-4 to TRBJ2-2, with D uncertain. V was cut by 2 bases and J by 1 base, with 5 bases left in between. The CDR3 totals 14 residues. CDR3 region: CASSLSRNTGELFF. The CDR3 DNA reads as TGTGCCAGCAGTTTATCTCGGAACACCGGGGAGCTGTTTTTT.

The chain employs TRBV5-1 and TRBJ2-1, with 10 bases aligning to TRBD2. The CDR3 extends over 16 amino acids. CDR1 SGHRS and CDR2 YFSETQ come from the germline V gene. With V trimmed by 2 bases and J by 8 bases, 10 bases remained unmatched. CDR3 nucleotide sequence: TGCGCCAGCAGCTTTCCCCCTCTAGCGGGAGCCCATGAGCAGTTCTTC. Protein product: CASSFPPLAGAHEQFF.

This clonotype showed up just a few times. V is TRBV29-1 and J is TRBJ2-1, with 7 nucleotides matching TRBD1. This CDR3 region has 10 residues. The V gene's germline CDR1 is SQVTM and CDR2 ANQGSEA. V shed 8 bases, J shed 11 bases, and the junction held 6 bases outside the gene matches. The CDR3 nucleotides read TGCAGCTGGCGACAGGGTAAGCAGTTCTTC. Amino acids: CSWRQGKQFF.

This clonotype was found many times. This CDR3 reads CATSSPSSSYNEQFF. The CDR3 DNA reads TGTGCCACCAGCTCCCCCTCGAGCTCCTACAATGAGCAGTTCTTC. This chain links TRBV15 with TRBJ2-1; the D is unclear. Germline CDR1 is LNHNV and CDR2 is YYDKDF (reference sequence). V shed 5 bases and J shed 0 bases, with 11 bases lying between them. The CDR3 is 15 amino acids.

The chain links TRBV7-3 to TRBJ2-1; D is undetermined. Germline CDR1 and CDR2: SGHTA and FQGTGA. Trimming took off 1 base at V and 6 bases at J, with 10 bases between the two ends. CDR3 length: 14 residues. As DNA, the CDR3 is TGTGCCAGCAGCTTAATATCGGCTACCAATGAGCAGTTCTTC. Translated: CASSLISATNEQFF.

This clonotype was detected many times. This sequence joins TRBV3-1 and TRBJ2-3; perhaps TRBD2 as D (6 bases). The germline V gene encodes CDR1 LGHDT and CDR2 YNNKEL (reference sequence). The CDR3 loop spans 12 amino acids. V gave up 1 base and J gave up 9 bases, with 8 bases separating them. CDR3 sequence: CASSQAGRTQYF. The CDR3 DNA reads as TGTGCCAGCAGCCAAGCCGGGAGAACGCAGTATTTT.